The 23 T cell receptor beta chains below were found in one sample sequenced in a study of T-cell reconstitution after alpha-beta-depleted transplantation in children. TCRbeta library preparation incorporated unique molecular identifiers. TCRdb re-analysed the PCR reads in MiXCR, keeping a single row per CDR3 protein. The sample consists of fewer than 550,000 distinct CDR3 sequences, over 9.5% of them appearing once. This specimen consisted of PBMCs, obtained before TCRalphabeta/CD19-depleted stem cell transplant. These receptors were collected from a child between 2 and 9 years old with inherited bone marrow failure, due to receive a stem cell transplant.

In this sample, this clonotype turned up many times. V and J are TRBV7-2 and TRBJ2-7; D is uncertain. Germline values: CDR1 SGHTA, CDR2 FQGNSA. V dropped 1 base and J dropped 3 bases, with 10 bases sitting between them. The CDR3 runs to 14 residues. CDR3 in DNA: TGTGCCAGCAGCTTAGTGGCTGGGTACTACGAGCAGTACTTC. Amino acids: CASSLVAGYYEQYF.

At least ten counts were recorded for this clonotype. This chain links TRBV5-1 with TRBJ2-3, with 7 bases fitting TRBD2. CDR3 length: 14 amino acids. With 4 bases clipped from V and 0 bases from J, the junction kept 2 bases outside the gene matches. Looked up from germline, CDR1 is SGHRS and CDR2 is YFSETQ. CDR3 sequence reads: CASSGTISTDTQYF. CDR3 DNA sequence: TGCGCCAGCAGCGGGACTATTAGCACAGATACGCAGTATTTT.

The gene calls are TRBV4-3 and TRBJ2-7, with D maybe TRBD1 (6 bases). Germline values: CDR1 LGHNA, CDR2 YSLEER. The CDR3 is made up of 15 amino acids. Trimming removed 0 bases from V and 2 bases from J, with 11 bases in between. Here the CDR3 DNA reads TGCGCCAGCAGCCAAGAGATCGAGGGGGCCTACGAGCAGTACTTC. Translated, it gives CASSQEIEGAYEQYF.

This clonotype was picked up many times. V and J are TRBV19 and TRBJ2-5, with unresolved D. V was trimmed by 1 base and J by 4 bases, leaving 13 bases between them. The CDR3 has 15 amino acids. CDR1 and CDR2 (germline): LNHDA, SQIVND (reference sequence). Here the CDR3 reads CASSIVQPSGETQYF. The CDR3 coding sequence is TGTGCCAGTAGTATAGTACAGCCCTCGGGAGAGACCCAGTACTTC. The complete variable domain, with remaining parts taken from reference TRBV19 and TRBJ2-5, reads DGGITQSPKYLFRKEGQNVTLSCEQNLNHDAMYWYRQDPGQGLRLIYYSQIVNDFQKGDIAEGYSVSREKKESFPLTVTSAQKNPTAFYLCASSIVQPSGETQYFGPGTRLLVL.

This clonotype has at least ten counts. The chain combines TRBV11-2 with TRBJ2-3, with TRBD2 identical over 9 bases. This CDR3 region has 16 residues. The V gene end was trimmed by 3 bases and the J gene end by 2 bases; junction bases not matched to a gene: 6. In germline, CDR1 is SGHAT, CDR2 FQNNGV. This CDR3 reads CASSLLAGRYTDTQYF. For the CDR3, the DNA is TGTGCCAGCAGCTTGCTAGCGGGAAGATACACAGATACGCAGTATTTT. The full variable domain, rest sourced from reference TRBV11-2 and TRBJ2-3, is EAGVAQSPRYKIIEKRQSVAFWCNPISGHATLYWYQQILGQGPKLLIQFQNNGVVDDSQLPKDRFSAERLKGVDSTLKIQPAKLEDSAVYLCASSLLAGRYTDTQYFGPGTRLTVL.

This clonotype showed up many times. The chain joins TRBV28 to TRBJ1-5; D is undetermined. CDR1 and CDR2 from the germline V gene are MDHEN and SYDVKM. The CDR3 runs 15 residues. The V gene lost 1 base and the J gene lost 5 bases, with 12 bases spanning the gap. DNA of the CDR3: TGTGCCAGCAGTTTATACGGGGTTAACGATCAGCCCCAGCATTTT. This translates into CASSLYGVNDQPQHF.

In its sample, this clonotype was seen many times. The J gene is TRBJ2-1, the V gene TRBV7-9; 10 bases fit TRBD2. V lost 7 bases to trimming and J lost 8 bases; unmatched junction nucleotides: 5. Germline CDR1 is SEHNR and CDR2 is FQNEAQ (reference sequence). The CDR3 has 13 amino acids. CDR3 loop: CASKASGGDEQFF. CDR3 sequence (DNA): TGTGCCAGCAAGGCTAGCGGGGGAGATGAGCAGTTCTTC.

This clonotype has just a few counts. This chain links TRBV23-1 with TRBJ2-1, with 10 bases matching TRBD2. TRBV23-1 is an open reading frame, and its role is uncertain. The V segment lost 9 bases and the J segment 4 bases; nucleotides outside the gene matches: 6. The CDR3 is made up of 14 amino acids. The CDR3 coding sequence is TGCGCCAGGCAAGCGGGAGGGCCTTACAATGAGCAGTTCTTC. Its protein product is CARQAGGPYNEQFF.

In its sample, this clonotype was seen many times. The rearrangement uses TRBV30 and TRBJ2-1; D is uncertain. CDR3 length: 14 amino acids. Looked up from germline, CDR1 is GTSNPN and CDR2 is SVGIG (reference sequence). V gave up 0 bases and J gave up 8 bases, with 14 bases separating them. Written as DNA, the CDR3 is TGTGCCTGGAGTGTATTCCCCCCGAACGATGAGCAGTTCTTC. This codes for CAWSVFPPNDEQFF.

This clonotype was seen repeatedly, ten times or more. This chain connects TRBV27 to TRBJ1-5; TRBD1 aligns across 7 bases. There are 14 residues in the CDR3. From germline, CDR1 is MNHEY and CDR2 SMNVEV (reference sequence). CDR3 DNA: TGTCCCCGACAGGGAAGGAAAAGCAATCAGCCCCAGCATTTT. This codes for CPRQGRKSNQPQHF.

This clonotype was picked up many times. The chain recombines TRBV12-3 or TRBV12-4 with TRBJ1-3, with D perhaps matching TRBD1 (5 bases). The V gene lost 10 bases and the J gene lost 4 bases, with 20 bases spanning the gap. CDR3 length: 15 amino acids. DNA of the CDR3: TGTGCCACCGCCCTCACACAGGTGAAGGGAAACACCATATATTTT. Amino acid sequence: CATALTQVKGNTIYF.

This clonotype was recorded only once. One base away lies a much larger clone, so this may be a sequencing read error. The chain links TRBV7-8 to TRBJ2-3; D call uncertain. The germline V gene has CDR1 SGHVS and CDR2 FQNEAQ. The CDR3 extends over 17 amino acids. As DNA, the CDR3 is TGTGCCGGCAGCCTTGGTTTGGCAGGCGGTTCCTACGATACGCAGTATTTT. This translates into CAGSLGLAGGSYDTQYF.

This clonotype was seen ten or more times. The gene calls are TRBV12-3 or TRBV12-4 and TRBJ2-7; the D gene is possibly TRBD1 (5 bases). The V end lost 1 base, the J end lost 0 bases, and 7 bases lay between the germline ends. The length of the CDR3 is 14 residues. CDR3 region: CASSLEQASYEQYF. The CDR3 DNA is TGTGCCAGCAGTTTAGAACAGGCCTCCTACGAGCAGTACTTC.

This clonotype showed up just a few times. The chain combines TRBV5-4 with TRBJ2-1; D may be TRBD2 (6 bases). The germline V gene encodes CDR1 SGHNT and CDR2 YYREEE (reference sequence). The CDR3 has 13 residues. The V gene lost 1 base and the J gene lost 6 bases, with 8 bases spanning the gap. The CDR3 DNA reads TGTGCCAGCAGCTTGAGGGACTTCAATGAGCAGTTCTTC. Translated: CASSLRDFNEQFF.

This clonotype has a count of ten or more. The J gene is TRBJ2-5, the V gene TRBV10-3; TRBD2 matches 12 bases. Germline CDR1 and CDR2: ENHRY and SYGVKD. The CDR3 covers 14 residues. The trim removed 3 bases at V and 12 bases at J, leaving 8 bases unmatched. The CDR3 reads CAISEGLAGGLEYF. CDR3 DNA: TGTGCCATCAGTGAAGGGCTAGCGGGAGGGCTCGAGTACTTC.

This clonotype has at least ten counts. The chain employs TRBV4-1 and TRBJ1-2; 9 bases align to TRBD1. V dropped 7 bases and J dropped 5; count of bases not matched to a gene: 14. CDR1 and CDR2 from the germline V gene are MGHRA and YSYEKL. This CDR3 has 16 residues. This CDR3 reads CASTSSPGQGIYGYTF. The CDR3, as DNA: TGCGCCAGCACCTCCTCGCCGGGACAGGGAATTTATGGCTACACCTTC.

The J gene is TRBJ2-1, the V gene TRBV9, with TRBD2 matching 7 bases. The CDR3 has 12 residues. In germline, CDR1 is SGDLS, CDR2 YYNGEE. After removal of 3 bases from V and 6 bases from J, the junction contained 0 bases not matched to a gene. CDR3 residues: CASSGGGNEQFF. CDR3 in DNA: TGTGCCAGCAGCGGGGGGGGCAATGAGCAGTTCTTC. Full variable domain (rest looked up from reference TRBV9 and TRBJ2-1): DSGVTQTPKHLITATGQRVTLRCSPRSGDLSVYWYQQSLDQGLQFLIQYYNGEERAKGNILERFSAQQFPDLHSELNLSSLELGDSALYFCASSGGGNEQFFGPGTRLTVL.

This clonotype was counted many times. The chain links TRBV5-5 to TRBJ2-1, with 9 bases aligning to TRBD1. Losses at the gene ends were 4 bases for V and 1 base for J; bases not matched to a gene: 6. The CDR3 covers 16 residues. Germline V gene data show CDR1 as SGHKS and CDR2 as YYEKEE (reference sequence). CDR3 region: CASSPRDRESYNEQFF. The CDR3 coding sequence is TGTGCCAGCAGCCCACGGGACAGGGAGTCCTACAATGAGCAGTTCTTC.

This clonotype was counted at least ten times. V and J are TRBV5-6 and TRBJ2-1; the match to TRBD2 covers 8 bases. After removal of 3 bases from V and 12 bases from J, the junction contained 5 bases not matched to a gene. This CDR3 comprises 12 residues. Germline CDR1 is SGHDT and CDR2 is YYEEEE. CDR3 in amino acids: CASSYGTSSQFF. As DNA, the CDR3 is TGTGCCAGCAGCTACGGGACTAGTTCGCAGTTCTTC.

In this sample, this clonotype turned up many times. V gene TRBV18 combines with J gene TRBJ1-6, with no clear D. The V end was cut by 3 bases, the J end by 10 bases, with 13 bases between. This CDR3 contains 14 residues. CDR1 KGHSH and CDR2 LQKENI come from the germline V gene. Written as DNA, the CDR3 is TGTGCCAGCTCACCCGCAGGCCATGGCTCACCCCTCCACTTT. As protein: CASSPAGHGSPLHF. Drawing the rest from reference TRBV18 and TRBJ1-6, the complete variable domain is NAGVMQNPRHLVRRRGQEARLRCSPMKGHSHVYWYRQLPEEGLKFMVYLQKENIIDESGMPKERFSAEFPKEGPSILRIQQVVRGDSAAYFCASSPAGHGSPLHFGNGTRLTVT.

To note about this clonotype: Given a much more abundant clone one base away, this may be a read error. Here the CDR3 omits its conserved ending phenylalanine or tryptophan, so a read error is the likely source. The chain joins TRBV27 to TRBJ2-1; maybe TRBD1 (6 bases). Trimming took off 4 bases at V and 4 bases at J, with 11 bases between the two ends. From germline, CDR1 is MNHEY and CDR2 SMNVEV (reference sequence). The CDR3 runs 14 residues. The CDR3 sequence is CASSSQGPYNEQFI. In DNA form, the CDR3 reads TGTGCCAGCAGTTCACAGGGCCCGTACAATGAGCAGTTCATC.

The chain joins TRBV20-1 to TRBJ1-1; D is undetermined. The V gene's germline CDR1 is DFQATT and CDR2 SNEGSKA (reference sequence). Deletions cut 3 bases from V and 4 bases from J, with 3 bases between. The CDR3 is 10 residues long. The CDR3 DNA is TGCAGTGCTAGGATCACTGAAGCTTTCTTT. Translation gives CSARITEAFF.

This clonotype was counted many times. The V call is TRBV28, the J call TRBJ2-4; a possible D gene is TRBD2 (6 bases). V shed 3 bases and J shed 3 bases, with 15 bases lying between them. This CDR3 comprises 16 residues. The germline gives CDR1 MDHEN, CDR2 SYDVKM. CDR3 DNA sequence: TGTGCCAGCAGTTTGCCGGGAGTGAGTGACAAAAACATTCAGTACTTC. Its translation: CASSLPGVSDKNIQYF.